These 8 T cell receptor beta chains came from one sample sequenced in a study of PD-L1 blockade in urothelial cancer. This table comes from immunoSEQ multiplex PCR, and its TCRdb copy is limited to in-frame clones, with some not included. The sample holds around 45,000 clones, 70% to 90% seen once. The material sequenced was PBMCs, taken around atezolizumab (anti-PD-L1) treatment. These TCRs come from a woman in her sixties with urothelial cancer.

This chain joins TRBV18 and TRBJ1-4; no definite D call. Germline-derived CDR1 and CDR2 are KGHSH and LQKENI. Trimming pared 2 bases from V and 3 bases from J, leaving 10 bases between. CDR3 length: 15 amino acids. The CDR3 DNA reads TGTGCCAGCTCACCAGGCCAGGCCTCTAATGAAAAACTGTTTTTT. It encodes CASSPGQASNEKLFF.

This rearrangement joins TRBV2 to TRBJ1-4; 9 positions match TRBD1. The germline gives CDR1 SNHLY, CDR2 FYNNEI. The CDR3 is 14 amino acids. The V and J ends lost 8 bases and 5 bases, in that order; junction bases with no gene match: 6. The chain's CDR3 is CASEPGTGNEKLFF. Here the CDR3 DNA reads TGTGCCAGCGAACCCGGGACAGGGAATGAAAAACTGTTTTTT.

The chain recombines TRBV4-3 with TRBJ2-2; maybe TRBD2 (6 bases). This CDR3 contains 16 residues. Trimming took 3 bases from V and 5 from J, leaving 16 bases between them. Looked up from germline, CDR1 is LGHNA and CDR2 is YSLEER. The CDR3 DNA is TGCGCCAGCAGCCAGCCTTCGGGAGTAGGTACCGGGGAGCTGTTTTTT. Translated: CASSQPSGVGTGELFF.

The chain carries TRBV5-8 and TRBJ2-7; tentative D call: TRBD2 (6 bases). The V gene lost 4 bases and the J gene lost 7 bases, with 15 bases spanning the gap. This CDR3 is built from 13 residues. CDR1 is SGHTS, CDR2 YDEGEE, per germline. The CDR3 here is CASSPPVGGEQYF. The CDR3, as DNA: TGTGCCAGCAGCCCACCGGTTGGGGGGGAGCAGTACTTC.

The chain couples TRBV5-1 to TRBJ2-3; D possibly corresponds to TRBD1 (5 bases). CDR3 length: 14 amino acids. The ends were cut back, 0 bases at V and 4 bases at J, with 9 bases in the middle. CDR1 and CDR2 (germline): SGHRS, YFSETQ. The chain's CDR3 is CASSLVRGADTQYF. The CDR3 DNA sequence: TGCGCCAGCAGCTTGGTTAGGGGTGCAGATACGCAGTATTTT.

A note on this clone: Mismatch with germline at one junction end may stem from a read error. CDR3 DNA: TGTGCCAGCAGATTAGGGTCAGCATCAGGCTACGAGCAGTACTTC. Residues: CASRLGSASGYEQYF. This chain links TRBV7-2 with TRBJ2-7; D gene unclear. The CDR3 extends over 15 amino acids. The germline gives CDR1 SGHTA, CDR2 FQGNSA.

The CDR3 here is CASSYDRENIQYF. CDR3 coding DNA: TGCGCCAGCAGCTATGACAGAGAAAACATTCAGTACTTC. The genes are TRBV5-1 and TRBJ2-4; D may be TRBD1 (5 bases). Germline CDR1 and CDR2: SGHRS and YFSETQ. The CDR3 length is 13 residues. Deletions cut 3 bases from V and 5 bases from J, with 9 bases between. Filled out from reference TRBV5-1 and TRBJ2-4, the complete variable domain reads KAGVTQTPRYLIKTRGQQVTLSCSPISGHRSVSWYQQTPGQGLQFLFEYFSETQRNKGNFPGRFSGRQFSNSRSEMNVSTLELGDSALYLCASSYDRENIQYFGAGTRLSVL.

The rearrangement uses TRBV5-1 and TRBJ2-7, with D perhaps TRBD2 (5 bases). Per the germline V gene, CDR1 is SGHRS and CDR2 is YFSETQ. Trimming removed 0 bases from V and 2 bases from J, with 9 bases in between. The CDR3 is made up of 14 amino acids. DNA of the CDR3: TGCGCCAGCAGCTTGGTCCAGGAGGCCTACGAGCAGTACTTC. Translation gives CASSLVQEAYEQYF. Based on the CDR3 plus reference TRBV5-1 and TRBJ2-7, the full variable domain is KAGVTQTPRYLIKTRGQQVTLSCSPISGHRSVSWYQQTPGQGLQFLFEYFSETQRNKGNFPGRFSGRQFSNSRSEMNVSTLELGDSALYLCASSLVQEAYEQYFGPGTRLTVT.